These 10 T cell receptor beta chains were all obtained from the same sample, sequenced in a study of blood T cell repertoires in COVID-19. Clones were read by immunoSEQ multiplex PCR, and TCRdb kept only the in-frame ones, dropping some. The table has more than 65,000 clones, roughly 89% seen once. The specimen sequenced was peripheral blood. The source of these receptors is a human donor in a cohort sampled during active COVID-19.

J is TRBJ2-7 and V is TRBV30, with 9 bases identical to TRBD1. V shed 2 bases and J 8 bases; nucleotides not matched to a gene: 13. CDR3 length equals 15 residues. Germline lookup yields CDR1 GTSNPN and CDR2 SVGIG (reference sequence). CDR3 DNA sequence: TGTGCCTGGAGTTTGGGGGACAGGGTAATTCGTCAGCAGTACTTC. Translating gives CAWSLGDRVIRQQYF. The entire variable domain, with the rest obtained from reference TRBV30 and TRBJ2-7, is as follows: SQTIHQWPATLVQPVGSPLSLECTVEGTSNPNLYWYRQAAGRGLQLLFYSVGIGQISSEVPQNLSASRPQDRQFILSSKKLLLSDSGFYLCAWSLGDRVIRQQYFGPGTRLTVT.

This sequence joins TRBV30 and TRBJ1-1; 10 nucleotides align to TRBD1. Germline V lookup: CDR1 GTSNPN, CDR2 SVGIG (reference sequence). V lost 2 bases to trimming and J lost 3 bases; unmatched junction nucleotides: 12. CDR3 length: 17 residues. The CDR3 region has the DNA TGTGCCTGGAGTTTTCCGGGACAGGGGATGGTCGACACTGAAGCTTTCTTT. Residues: CAWSFPGQGMVDTEAFF.

This clone appeared a single time. This rearrangement joins TRBV4-1 to TRBJ1-2, with D unresolved. The germline CDR1 and CDR2 sequences are MGHRA and YSYEKL. Trimming cost V 8 bases and J 4 bases, with 23 bases left between them. This CDR3 spans 16 amino acids. Written as DNA, the CDR3 is TGCGCCAGCCTACCTTCCCTCGGGAGGGAAGTCTATGGCTACACCTTC. Translated: CASLPSLGREVYGYTF.

V usage is TRBV5-6 and J usage is TRBJ2-7; D might be TRBD1 (5 bases). The V and J ends lost 0 bases and 5 bases respectively, with 12 bases between them. CDR1 is SGHDT, CDR2 YYEEEE, per germline. The length of the CDR3 is 14 residues. CDR3 bases: TGTGCCAGCAGCTTGGGACAGCTCCTGGACGAGCAGTACTTC. This gives the protein CASSLGQLLDEQYF.

CDR3 nucleotide sequence: TGTGCCAGCAGCCAGACACGGAACACTGAAGCTTTCTTT. Translation gives CASSQTRNTEAFF. The chain couples TRBV6-5 to TRBJ1-1; D not resolved. Deletions cut 6 bases from V and 1 base from J, with 9 bases between. The CDR3 loop spans 13 amino acids. Per the germline V gene, CDR1 is MNHEY and CDR2 is SVGAGI.

The V call is TRBV28, the J call TRBJ1-2; TRBD1 aligns across 9 bases. The V gene end was trimmed by 7 bases and the J gene end by 5 bases; junction bases not matched to a gene: 14. This CDR3 is built from 16 residues. Germline-derived CDR1 and CDR2 are MDHEN and SYDVKM. The CDR3 DNA reads TGTGCCAGCATTCATACCCGGGACAGGGTCCTTTATGGCTACACCTTC. Its translation: CASIHTRDRVLYGYTF.

The rearrangement joins TRBV9 to TRBJ2-1, with TRBD2 matching 11 bases. This CDR3 comprises 16 residues. The ends lost 5 bases at V and 8 bases at J; junction bases unmatched: 12. Germline V CDR1 and CDR2: SGDLS, YYNGEE. CDR3 nucleotides: TGTGCCAGCAGTCGGTTCACTAGCGGGGGCGGGGATGAGCAGTTCTTC. This encodes CASSRFTSGGGDEQFF.

The V and J genes are TRBV5-1 and TRBJ2-1; 13 bases match TRBD2. Germline CDR1 and CDR2: SGHRS and YFSETQ. The length of the CDR3 is 15 residues. Germline trimming cut 9 bases from V and 7 bases from J; bases unmatched to any gene: 10. The CDR3 DNA is TGCGCCATCCCCCAGACTAGCGGGGGGACAAATGAGCAGTTCTTC. Amino acids: CAIPQTSGGTNEQFF.

This clone was seen a few times. The chain employs TRBV7-2 and TRBJ2-7, with D uncertain. The V gene lost 2 bases and the J gene lost 0 bases, with 8 bases spanning the gap. The germline CDR1 and CDR2 sequences are SGHTA and FQGNSA. This CDR3 region has 14 residues. This chain's CDR3 is CASSLHLSSYEQYF. The CDR3 nucleotides read TGTGCCAGCAGCTTACATCTGAGCTCCTACGAGCAGTACTTC. The full variable domain, in which reference TRBV7-2 and TRBJ2-7 provide the parts outside the CDR3, is GAGVSQSPSNKVTEKGKDVELRCDPISGHTALYWYRQSLGQGLEFLIYFQGNSAPDKSGLPSDRFSAERTGGSVSTLTIQRTQQEDSAVYLCASSLHLSSYEQYFGPGTRLTVT.

This chain links TRBV30 with TRBJ2-7, with TRBD1 identical over 8 bases. Trimming removed 1 base from V and 3 bases from J; junction bases left unmatched: 8. Looked up from germline, CDR1 is GTSNPN and CDR2 is SVGIG (reference sequence). The CDR3 has 15 residues. The CDR3 reads CAWSDGHRGSYEQYF. In DNA form, the CDR3 reads TGTGCCTGGAGTGACGGCCACAGGGGGAGCTACGAGCAGTACTTC.